The clone carrying this T cell receptor beta chain was counted many times. Noted time point: longitudinal time-point 2. This entry belongs to a study of neurological immune-mediated disorders. The cDNA was produced through 5'RACE with 10-nucleotide random UMIs. Each CDR3 protein is one row after TCRdb ran MiXCR on the 5' RACE reads. The table includes about 66,000 distinct CDR3 sequences, roughly 10% detected once. Sample: PBMCs. The clonotype was recovered from a man aged 30 to 45 in good health.

CDR3 region: CASALRAENQPQHF. CDR3 in DNA: TGCGCCAGCGCCCTTAGAGCGGAAAATCAGCCCCAGCATTTT. The chain uses TRBV10-1 and TRBJ1-5, with no clear D. Germline values: CDR1 WNHNN, CDR2 SYGVQD (reference sequence). The CDR3 consists of 14 residues. The V end lost 8 bases, the J end lost 4 bases, and 15 bases lay between the germline ends.